This T cell receptor (beta chain) was captured by sequencing in a study of cytomegalovirus exposure and HLA in healthy donors. With respect to this clone: As yet, its antigen is unknown.

Produced via immunoSEQ multiplex PCR; TCRdb's table is partial and in-frame only. The data hold about 160,000 clones, with under 90% observed a single time. The CDR3 consists of 12 residues. V was clipped by 6 bases and J by 9 bases, with 12 bases between them. Germline-derived CDR1 and CDR2 are LNHDA and SQIVND (reference sequence). Study observations and caveats: CMV antigen specificity was confirmed in vitro for a few CMV-associated chains. Diagnosis of cytomegalovirus status made by the classifier reportedly showed high specificity and sensitivity.

Specimen: PBMCs. The sequence came from a young man in good health and CMV-seropositive. The chain is built from TRBV19 and TRBJ2-1; the D gene is possibly TRBD1 (6 bases). CDR3 sequence: CASRNRAGEQFF. In nucleotides, the CDR3 is TGTGCCAGTAGAAACAGGGCCGGTGAGCAGTTCTTC.